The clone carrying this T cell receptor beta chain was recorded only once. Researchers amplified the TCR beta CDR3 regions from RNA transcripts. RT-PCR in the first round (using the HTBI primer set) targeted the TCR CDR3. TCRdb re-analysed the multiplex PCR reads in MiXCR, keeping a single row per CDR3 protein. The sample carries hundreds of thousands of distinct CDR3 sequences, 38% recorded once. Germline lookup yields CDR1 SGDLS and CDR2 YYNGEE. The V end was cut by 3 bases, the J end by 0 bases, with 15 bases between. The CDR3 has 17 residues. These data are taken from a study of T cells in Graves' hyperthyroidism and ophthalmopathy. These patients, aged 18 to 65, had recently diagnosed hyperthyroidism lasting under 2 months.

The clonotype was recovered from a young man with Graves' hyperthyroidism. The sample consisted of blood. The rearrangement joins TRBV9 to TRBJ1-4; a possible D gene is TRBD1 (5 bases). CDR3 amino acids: CASSDAFGGATNEKLFF. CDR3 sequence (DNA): TGTGCCAGCAGCGACGCCTTTGGGGGGGCAACTAATGAAAAACTGTTTTTT. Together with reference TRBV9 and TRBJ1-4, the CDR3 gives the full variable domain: DSGVTQTPKHLITATGQRVTLRCSPRSGDLSVYWYQQSLDQGLQFLIQYYNGEERAKGNILERFSAQQFPDLHSELNLSSLELGDSALYFCASSDAFGGATNEKLFFGSGTQLSVL.